The following is a T cell receptor beta chain sequence with its context. What it recognizes is unknown. This sample also contains other DNA sequences that code for the same CDR3. This record comes from a study of cytomegalovirus exposure and HLA in healthy donors. In the study overall: Earlier findings included roughly 100 million unique TCR beta sequences obtained from some 180 million T cells.

General observations from the study: Later genetic work tied a missense DCLRE1C variant to beta-chain V and J trimming. Associated with cytomegalovirus, according to the listing, were around 160 TCR beta chains.

Amplification used 60 Vbeta primers and 13 Jbeta primers. TCRdb keeps only in-frame clones here, not all; method: immunoSEQ multiplex PCR. The sample lists about 150,000 clones, approximately 80% occurring once. The CDR3 length is 14 residues. V lost 2 bases, J lost 5 bases, and 3 bases stayed unmatched. Germline CDR1 is MNHEY and CDR2 is SMNVEV (reference sequence). The TCR sequence derives from a male donor in good health and CMV-seronegative. The chain recombines TRBV27 with TRBJ2-3; 8 bases agree with TRBD2. Sequenced input: PBMCs. The CDR3 sequence: CASSLRRGEDTQYF. CDR3 in DNA: TGTGCCAGCAGTTTAAGGCGGGGGGAAGATACGCAGTATTTT.